The clone carrying this T cell receptor beta chain appeared a few times. Antigen: not known. Sample-barcoded 5' priming and a J-beta primer mix drove a second PCR of roughly 6 to 12 cycles. TCRdb reanalysed the 5' RACE reads using MiXCR and keeps one entry per CDR3 protein. The sample has roughly 1.6 million distinct CDR3 sequences; roughly 32% are singletons. Losses at the gene ends were 5 bases for V and 4 bases for J; bases not matched to a gene: 14. From germline, CDR1 is SQVTM and CDR2 ANQGSEA. The CDR3 has 17 residues. The sample comes from a study of blood T cells in healthy people across ages. Whole-study findings and limits: Bulk PBMC profiling left naive and antigen-experienced comparisons inconclusive.

The genes are TRBV29-1 and TRBJ2-5; 12 nucleotides agree with TRBD1. What was sequenced was blood. The clonotype comes from a woman aged 30 to 39 in good health. CDR3 coding DNA: TGCAGCGTTACCCCCATCCCGGGACAGGGGGCTGTAGAGACCCAGTACTTC. It translates to CSVTPIPGQGAVETQYF.